This entry concerns a single TCR beta chain. The data are from a study of blood T cell repertoires in COVID-19. Study in general: The analysed material was cDNA or gDNA that came from T cells, B-cell-depleted T cells, or PBMCs.

As processed by the authors: Amplified reference gene primers provided the basis for estimating nucleated cell counts. Using immunoSEQ multiplex PCR, the repertoire was profiled, and TCRdb retains in-frame clones only, with some absent. V, J and clone size were drawn from that table, and D and trimming were deduced from the DNA. The sample has more than 300,000 clones; around 89% are singletons. Germline values: CDR1 MGHDK, CDR2 SYGVNS. The CDR3 spans 16 residues. After removal of 1 base from V and 4 bases from J, the junction contained 8 bases not matched to a gene. A Seattle source enrolled patients during active infection and followed them longitudinally.

The sample comprised peripheral blood. This chain connects TRBV25-1 to TRBJ2-7, with 9 bases that match TRBD1. This sequence was found in a woman between 40 and 55 years old with COVID-19, enrolled during active disease. In nucleotides, the CDR3 is TGTGCCAGCAGTGAATGGGCCGGGGACAGGGCTTACGAGCAGTACTTC. The encoded protein is CASSEWAGDRAYEQYF.